This TCR beta chain is drawn from a study of OX40 agonist ivuxolimab in advanced cancers. Findings and limits, study-wide: Partial responders receiving 0.1-3.0 mg/kg showed among the lowest clonal expansion. Some nonresponders likewise displayed low normalized T-cell clonal expansion.

Concerning this clone: What it recognizes is unknown.

J gave up 5 bases and V 0 bases, and 5 bases lay outside the gene matches. This CDR3 has 15 amino acids. The V gene's germline CDR1 is MDHEN and CDR2 SYDVKM. Sequenced by immunoSEQ multiplex PCR; TCRdb stores in-frame clones only, minus some. The sample includes 35,000 to 40,000 clones, 84% of them seen just once. This specimen was CD4+ or CD8+ T cells sorted from blood, taken in a trial of the OX40 agonist ivuxolimab. The V call is TRBV28, the J call TRBJ1-1; TRBD1 matches 8 bases. The origin of this receptor is an adult with an advanced solid tumor such as melanoma, head and neck, liver or kidney cancer. The CDR3 DNA follows: TGTGCCAGCAGTTTATGGGCCAGGGGGCGAACTGAAGCTTTCTTT. Translating it yields CASSLWARGRTEAFF. Drawing the rest from reference TRBV28 and TRBJ1-1, the complete variable domain is DVKVTQSSRYLVKRTGEKVFLECVQDMDHENMFWYRQDPGLGLRLIYFSYDVKMKEKGDIPEGYSVSREKKERFSLILESASTNQTSMYLCASSLWARGRTEAFFGQGTRLTVV.